The source of this TCR beta chain is a study of radiation and T cells in renal cell carcinoma. Assay used: immunoSEQ multiplex PCR; TCRdb lists only in-frame clones, some missing. The repertoire holds over 35,000 clones, 82% seen once, with less than 35% in the top ten. Study-level points and caveats: Pretreatment tumor biopsies were lacking, so baseline clonotypes are unknown.

For this clone: Its antigen is not known.

Trimming pared 5 bases from V and 5 bases from J, leaving 11 bases between. CDR3 length equals 13 residues. The germline gives CDR1 SEHNR, CDR2 FQNEAQ (reference sequence). The time point here: blood 4 weeks post-SBRT, at nephrectomy. Treatment noted: 15 Gy SBRT to primary tumor, nephrectomy 4 weeks later. Nephrectomy followed 15 Gy stereotactic body radiation by 4 weeks. Serial blood draws occurred at baseline and 2 and 4 weeks post-SBRT. Sequencing was performed on blood, taken from a patient whose treatment included radiotherapy and nephrectomy. The V call is TRBV7-9, the J call TRBJ2-3, with a weak D call TRBD1 (6 bases). The sequence was obtained from a woman between 65 and 79 years old with renal cell carcinoma. CDR3 in DNA: TGTGCCAGCAGCCTTTCACAGGGAGATACGCAGTATTTT. It encodes CASSLSQGDTQYF.